A selection of T cell receptor beta chains follows, all from one sample in a study of blood T cell repertoires in COVID-19. Produced via immunoSEQ multiplex PCR; TCRdb's table is partial and in-frame only. The table lists hundreds of thousands of clones, 75% to 90% of them singletons, with about 1% in the top ten. The sequencing input was peripheral blood. Every receptor here comes from a man between 18 and 35 years old with COVID-19, enrolled during active disease. Each CDR3 is given with its conserved first and last residue. A D gene is named only where the DNA matches it firmly. Rows may omit the clone size; those that give it use once, few, many or a size class.

CDR3aa,CDR3nt,j_gene,d_gene,v_gene,abundance
CASSLTSETLGEQYF,TGTGCTAGCAGCTTGACTAGCGAAACCCTCGGAGAGCAGTACTTC,TRBJ2-7,TRBD2,TRBV7-7,-
CASSPYLGGGTDTQYF,TGTGCCAGCAGCCCCTACTTAGGAGGGGGCACAGATACGCAGTATTTT,TRBJ2-3,-,TRBV7-8,-
CASSAPIQGSYNSPLHF,TGTGCCAGCAGTGCACCAATACAGGGGTCCTATAATTCACCCCTCCACTTT,TRBJ1-6,TRBD1,TRBV6-1,-
CASSGNSGGPGELFF,TGCGCCAGCAGCGGGAATAGCGGAGGCCCCGGGGAGCTGTTTTTT,TRBJ2-2,-,TRBV4-1,-
CASSSPGHQSGANVLTF,TGTGCCAGCAGCTCCCCGGGACACCAGTCTGGGGCCAACGTCCTGACTTTC,TRBJ2-6,-,TRBV5-6,-
CASSPRLGGNTGELFF,TGTGCCAGCAGCCCCAGGTTAGGGGGAAACACCGGGGAGCTGTTTTTT,TRBJ2-2,-,TRBV7-9,-
CASRKAGSSTDTQYF,TGTGCCAGCAGGAAGGCGGGTTCTAGCACAGATACGCAGTATTTT,TRBJ2-3,-,TRBV2,-
CASSQGVSGSGANVLTF,TGTGCCAGCAGCCAGGGCGTCTCAGGGTCTGGGGCCAACGTCCTGACTTTC,TRBJ2-6,-,TRBV3-1/TRBV3-2,-
CASSHIQGYPEAFF,TGTGCCAGCAGCCATATACAGGGGTACCCTGAAGCTTTCTTT,TRBJ1-1,TRBD1,TRBV14,-
CASSPGTGAYEQYF,TGTGCCAGCTCCCCCGGGACAGGGGCCTACGAGCAGTACTTC,TRBJ2-7,TRBD1,TRBV18,-
CASSPGSIYSNQPQHF,TGTGCCAGCTCACCAGGCAGTATTTATAGCAATCAGCCCCAGCATTTT,TRBJ1-5,-,TRBV18,-
CASSKGHLPQHF,TGTGCCAGTAGTAAAGGACATCTCCCCCAGCATTTT,TRBJ1-5,-,TRBV19,-
CASSLIRGSGANVLTF,TGTGCCAGCAGCTTAATACGGGGCTCTGGGGCCAACGTCCTGACTTTC,TRBJ2-6,-,TRBV7-3,-
CASSLGTSPTPDTQYF,TGTGCCAGCAGCCTGGGGACTAGCCCAACCCCAGATACGCAGTATTTT,TRBJ2-3,TRBD2,TRBV5-8,-
CASSVGQLGSGNTIYF,TGTGCCAGCAGTGTTGGACAGTTGGGCTCTGGAAACACCATATATTTT,TRBJ1-3,-,TRBV6-1,-
CASTEQGYEQYF,TGTGCCAGCACTGAACAGGGCTACGAGCAGTACTTC,TRBJ2-7,-,TRBV6-1,-
CASSSGTGVNEQYF,TGTGCCAGCAGCTCCGGGACAGGGGTCAACGAGCAGTACTTC,TRBJ2-7,TRBD1,TRBV5-4,-
CASSFGAGVEQFF,TGTGCCAGCAGCTTTGGGGCGGGAGTCGAGCAGTTCTTC,TRBJ2-1,TRBD2,TRBV7-8,-
CASSWDGGQGYNEQFF,TGTGCCAGCAGCTGGGATGGTGGACAGGGGTACAATGAGCAGTTCTTC,TRBJ2-1,TRBD1,TRBV5-4,-
CASSSSNTGELFF,TGTGCCAGCAGTTCGAGCAACACCGGGGAGCTGTTTTTT,TRBJ2-2,-,TRBV12-3/TRBV12-4,-
CASSQDSFGYTF,TGCGCCAGCAGCCAAGACAGTTTCGGCTACACCTTC,TRBJ1-2,-,TRBV5-1,-
CASRPPDRWGSRGVTPSTDTQYF,TGTGCCAGCAGACCCCCGGACCGCTGGGGGTCTCGGGGGGTAACTCCTAGCACAGATACGCAGTATTTT,TRBJ2-3,TRBD2,TRBV6-9,-
CASSYSSGEELFF,TGTGCCAGCAGTTACTCCAGCGGGGAGGAGCTGTTTTTT,TRBJ2-2,TRBD2,TRBV6-5,-
CASSARLAGSGTQYF,TGTGCCAGCAGCGCCAGACTAGCGGGGTCGGGGACGCAGTATTTT,TRBJ2-3,TRBD2,TRBV7-9,-
CASMGQAGQPQHF,TGTGCCAGCATGGGACAGGCCGGTCAGCCCCAGCATTTT,TRBJ1-5,TRBD1,TRBV2,-
CAISETSGVTDTQYF,TGTGCCATCAGTGAGACTAGCGGGGTCACAGATACGCAGTATTTT,TRBJ2-3,TRBD2,TRBV10-3,once
CASSLGYYSGSSTDTQYF,TGCGCCAGCAGCTTGGGGTACTATAGCGGGTCAAGCACAGATACGCAGTATTTT,TRBJ2-3,TRBD2,TRBV5-1,-
CASSLASIAGGPADEQFF,TGTGCCAGCAGCTTAGCCTCGATAGCGGGAGGGCCCGCCGATGAGCAGTTCTTC,TRBJ2-1,TRBD2,TRBV7-9,-
CASSLDRSGRPYNEQFF,TGTGCCAGCAGCTTAGATCGTTCCGGCAGGCCGTACAATGAGCAGTTCTTC,TRBJ2-1,-,TRBV11-2,many
CASSRGPIEQFF,TGTGCCAGCAGCCGAGGGCCTATTGAGCAGTTCTTC,TRBJ2-1,-,TRBV11-2,once
CATFRGSGGVETQYF,TGTGCCACCTTCAGGGGTAGCGGGGGGGTAGAGACCCAGTACTTC,TRBJ2-5,TRBD2,TRBV5-6,-
CASSLGQGAGELFF,TGTGCCAGCAGCCTAGGACAGGGGGCCGGGGAGCTGTTTTTT,TRBJ2-2,TRBD1,TRBV7-8,-
CASSIPGQGRYNEQFF,TGTGCCAGTAGTATACCCGGACAGGGGCGCTACAATGAGCAGTTCTTC,TRBJ2-1,TRBD1,TRBV19,-
CASSLLAGGKADTQYF,TGTGCCAGCAGCTTACTAGCGGGAGGGAAGGCAGATACGCAGTATTTT,TRBJ2-3,TRBD2,TRBV5-4,-
CASSPPSSYEQYF,TGTGCCAGCTCACCTCCTAGCTCCTACGAGCAGTACTTC,TRBJ2-7,-,TRBV18,-